This TCR beta chain was recovered during a study of regulatory T cells in long-lasting Graves disease. Concerning this clonotype: The antigen remains unidentified.

For TCR beta, libraries came from iRepertoire HTBI primers and Arm-PCR of CDR3 regions. Original processing notes: Gene usage covered approximately 60 TRBV and some 13 TRBJ segments. Via MiXCR, TCRdb re-called the multiplex PCR reads, giving one row per CDR3 protein. The V and J calls follow TCRdb's processing rather than the paper's. The sample has roughly 400,000 distinct CDR3 sequences, less than 25% seen once. The V and J ends lost 4 bases and 1 base, in that order; junction bases with no gene match: 10. This CDR3 region has 17 residues. Germline V CDR1 and CDR2: SGHKS, YYEKEE (reference sequence). Regarding time point: persistent/refractory GD, antithyroid drugs over 5 years with positive TRAb. Scientists built the TCR library using RNA that was extracted from PBMCs. Overall study results and limits: It was in persistent disease that TRBV28, TRBJ1-2 and TRBJ2-5 were favored. Only peripheral blood was studied, not thyroid tissue. Persistent cases of Graves' showed reduced TCR diversity relative to newly diagnosed patients.

This sequence was found in a female donor with Graves disease. The input for sequencing was peripheral blood mononuclear cells (PBMCs), taken when the disease was refractory, from a patient treated with antithyroid drugs. The chain is built from TRBV5-5 and TRBJ2-2; 7 nucleotides agree with TRBD1. The CDR3 DNA reads as TGTGCCAGCAGCACCACCCCGGGACAGCTGAACACCGGGGAGCTGTTTTTT. Protein sequence: CASSTTPGQLNTGELFF.